The 25 T cell receptor beta chains presented below share a single source sample, sequenced in a study of shared clonotypes between healthy human individuals. Profiled with immunoSEQ multiplex PCR; TCRdb holds only in-frame clones, not every one. This sample has 300,000 to 400,000 clones; less than 85% occur once, and the top ten carry under 13%. Sequencing was carried out using memory CD4+ T cells sorted from blood. Subset reported: CD45RA-negative fraction. The receptor set was obtained from a man aged 30-40 years in good health.

The rearrangement joins TRBV11-2 to TRBJ2-1, with 7 bases aligning to TRBD2. V lost 6 bases to trimming and J lost 5 bases; unmatched junction nucleotides: 1. Germline loops: CDR1 SGHAT, CDR2 FQNNGV. The CDR3 consists of 12 residues. The CDR3: CASSGLDNEQFF. The CDR3 DNA sequence: TGTGCCAGCAGTGGACTAGACAATGAGCAGTTCTTC.

This clone was seen a single time. V is TRBV18 and J is TRBJ2-2; D unresolved. The CDR3 spans 11 residues. The germline V and J ends were trimmed by 3 bases and 13 bases, with 9 bases remaining between them. Looked up from germline, CDR1 is KGHSH and CDR2 is LQKENI. This chain's CDR3 is CASSPTLGLFF. The DNA for the CDR3 is TGTGCCAGCTCACCGACCCTGGGGCTGTTTTTT.

This clone appeared a single time. The rearrangement uses TRBV27 and TRBJ2-5; TRBD1 aligns across 9 bases. Trimming cost V 5 bases and J 4 bases; bases outside gene matches: 5. The germline gives CDR1 MNHEY, CDR2 SMNVEV (reference sequence). This CDR3 is 14 amino acids long. This CDR3 reads CASSAGTGRETQYF. CDR3 in DNA: TGTGCCAGCAGTGCGGGGACAGGGCGAGAGACCCAGTACTTC.

This sequence joins TRBV30 and TRBJ1-2, with TRBD1 matching 7 bases. Germline CDR1 is GTSNPN and CDR2 is SVGIG (reference sequence). The CDR3 loop spans 13 amino acids. V lost 0 bases, J lost 7 bases, and 5 bases stayed unmatched. CDR3 DNA sequence: TGTGCCTGGAGTGTAACAGGGGTTTTTGGCTACACCTTC. Translation: CAWSVTGVFGYTF.

This chain joins TRBV5-4 and TRBJ2-7; D unclear. CDR3 length: 13 residues. Looked up from germline, CDR1 is SGHNT and CDR2 is YYREEE (reference sequence). V dropped 0 bases and J dropped 3 bases, with 7 bases sitting between them. CDR3 residues: CASSLGQFYEQYF. The CDR3 coding sequence is TGTGCCAGCAGCTTGGGGCAGTTCTACGAGCAGTACTTC. The full variable domain, completed using reference TRBV5-4 and TRBJ2-7, is ETGVTQSPTHLIKTRGQQVTLRCSSQSGHNTVSWYQQALGQGPQFIFQYYREEENGRGNFPPRFSGLQFPNYSSELNVNALELDDSALYLCASSLGQFYEQYFGPGTRLTVT.

This clone showed up just a few times. The V gene is TRBV2, the J gene TRBJ1-1; D is possibly TRBD1 (5 bases). Germline V gives CDR1 SNHLY, CDR2 FYNNEI. CDR3 length: 10 amino acids. Trimming shortened V by 11 bases and J by 5 bases, and 9 bases separated the two germline ends. The chain's CDR3 is CARGWTEAFF. In DNA form, the CDR3 reads TGTGCCCGGGGGTGGACTGAAGCTTTCTTT.

This chain joins TRBV7-2 and TRBJ2-1; D possibly matches TRBD1 or TRBD2 (5 bases each). CDR3 length: 16 residues. Germline values: CDR1 SGHTA, CDR2 FQGNSA. The germline V and J ends were trimmed by 1 base and 7 bases, with 17 bases remaining between them. CDR3 sequence: CASSLEGRGLGNEQFF. CDR3 nucleotide sequence: TGTGCCAGCAGCTTAGAAGGACGGGGCTTAGGTAATGAGCAGTTCTTC.

Note on this clone: Other DNA sequences in this specimen translate into the identical CDR3. The J gene is TRBJ1-2, the V gene TRBV14; D ambiguous. CDR3 length equals 13 residues. The germline V gene has CDR1 SGHDN and CDR2 FVKESK. V lost 3 bases and J lost 4, with 9 bases in between. CDR3 in DNA: TGTGCCAGCAGCCACGGTCCGTCCTATGGCTACACCTTC. This gives the protein CASSHGPSYGYTF.

The rearrangement joins TRBV27 to TRBJ1-5, with D possibly TRBD1 on 5 matching bases. V was shortened by 7 bases and J by 5 bases, with 15 bases between the two germline ends. CDR1 and CDR2 (germline): MNHEY, SMNVEV (reference sequence). The CDR3 loop spans 14 amino acids. DNA of the CDR3: TGTGCCAGCAAGTGGCAGGGAGAGGATCAGCCCCAGCATTTT. Translation: CASKWQGEDQPQHF.

The chain links TRBV2 to TRBJ1-2, with no clear D. V shed 4 bases and J shed 4 bases, with 7 bases lying between them. Germline V CDR1 and CDR2: SNHLY, FYNNEI. The CDR3 has 12 amino acids. The CDR3 reads CASSVVVYGYTF. For the CDR3, the DNA is TGTGCCAGCAGTGTGGTGGTCTATGGCTACACCTTC.

The chain employs TRBV11-3 and TRBJ2-5; D is perhaps TRBD2 (6 bases). The germline V gene has CDR1 SGHNT and CDR2 YENEEA. The CDR3 covers 16 residues. Trimming removed 5 bases at V and 3 bases at J, with 19 bases between. The CDR3 region is CASSTTGGAGKETQYF. CDR3 DNA: TGTGCCAGCAGCACGACCGGGGGAGCAGGAAAAGAGACCCAGTACTTC.

The J gene is TRBJ2-7, the V gene TRBV14; TRBD1 agrees at 9 bases. The ends lost 0 bases at V and 4 bases at J; junction bases unmatched: 19. This CDR3 has 20 residues. The germline V gene encodes CDR1 SGHDN and CDR2 FVKESK. The DNA for the CDR3 is TGTGCCAGCAGCCAAGATGCCCCGGGACAGGGTTTGGTCGGACAATACGAGCAGTACTTC. Amino acid sequence: CASSQDAPGQGLVGQYEQYF.

The genes are TRBV11-2 and TRBJ2-1, with 8 nucleotides matching TRBD2. Germline V CDR1 and CDR2: SGHAT, FQNNGV. The CDR3 covers 17 residues. V trimming: 1 base; J trimming: 8 bases; junction bases outside the gene matches: 13. CDR3 region: CASSLVALGLVPHEQFF. For the CDR3, the DNA is TGTGCCAGCAGCTTAGTAGCGTTGGGACTAGTTCCCCATGAGCAGTTCTTC.

The chain's CDR3 is CASSGTRKLFF. The CDR3 coding sequence is TGTGCCAGCAGTGGGACGAGGAAACTGTTTTTT. This chain uses TRBV28 with TRBJ1-4; D may be TRBD1 (5 bases). Looked up from germline, CDR1 is MDHEN and CDR2 is SYDVKM. The V gene lost 5 bases and the J gene lost 11 bases, with 9 bases spanning the gap. This CDR3 region has 11 residues.

The chain is built from TRBV7-2 and TRBJ2-1; the D call may be TRBD1 or TRBD2 (5 bases each). The CDR3 loop spans 16 amino acids. CDR1 is SGHTA and CDR2 is FQGNSA in the germline V gene. V was clipped by 3 bases and J by 1 base, with 13 bases between them. The CDR3 DNA reads TGTGCCAGCAGCTTCTCCGGGACCCCATCCTACAATGAGCAGTTCTTC. Residues: CASSFSGTPSYNEQFF.

The rearrangement links TRBV19 to TRBJ2-7; D might be TRBD2 (5 bases). Germline-derived CDR1 and CDR2 are LNHDA and SQIVND (reference sequence). V was trimmed by 7 bases and J by 3 bases, leaving 16 bases between them. The CDR3 is 14 amino acids. The CDR3 region is CASTHRLADYEQYF. In DNA form, the CDR3 reads TGTGCCAGTACCCATCGGCTAGCCGACTACGAGCAGTACTTC.

This chain joins TRBV12-5 and TRBJ1-1, with D possibly being TRBD1 (5 bases). In germline, CDR1 is LGHNT, CDR2 FRNRAP. This CDR3 has 16 residues. V was pared by 0 bases and J by 4 bases, with 15 bases between. This CDR3 is CASGLVLGPGGTEAFF. Here the CDR3 DNA reads TGTGCTAGTGGTTTGGTATTGGGGCCGGGGGGCACTGAAGCTTTCTTT.

This chain joins TRBV6-6 and TRBJ2-1, with 14 bases fitting TRBD2. This CDR3 comprises 15 residues. CDR1 and CDR2 from the germline V gene are MNHNY and SVGAGI (reference sequence). V lost 5 bases and J lost 8; bases outside the gene matches: 5. CDR3 sequence reads: CASSGRGLAGDEQFF. The CDR3 nucleotides are TGTGCCAGCAGTGGCCGGGGACTAGCGGGAGATGAGCAGTTCTTC.

The rearrangement links TRBV6-6 to TRBJ1-1, with 8 nucleotides matching TRBD1. Germline CDR1 reads MNHNY; CDR2 reads SVGAGI (reference sequence). CDR3 length: 15 residues. Trimming took 6 bases from V and 2 from J; bases not matched to a gene: 8. In DNA form, the CDR3 reads TGTGCCAGCAGCTCTCACAGGGGGAAAAACACTGAAGCTTTCTTT. Protein product: CASSSHRGKNTEAFF.

This chain uses TRBV28 with TRBJ1-1, with 9 bases lining up with TRBD1. Germline-derived CDR1 and CDR2 are MDHEN and SYDVKM. CDR3 length equals 16 residues. The J segment lost 4 bases and the V segment lost 6 bases, leaving 12 bases of the junction unmatched. CDR3 sequence: CASSPARTGARTEAFF. The CDR3 DNA reads TGTGCCAGCAGCCCAGCCAGGACAGGGGCTCGCACTGAAGCTTTCTTT. The full variable domain, rest sourced from reference TRBV28 and TRBJ1-1, is DVKVTQSSRYLVKRTGEKVFLECVQDMDHENMFWYRQDPGLGLRLIYFSYDVKMKEKGDIPEGYSVSREKKERFSLILESASTNQTSMYLCASSPARTGARTEAFFGQGTRLTVV.

Here the CDR3 DNA reads TGTGCCACCAGCAATCAACGCCGGGGGGAGACCCAGTACTTC. It is translated as CATSNQRRGETQYF. The chain has TRBV15 and TRBJ2-5, with D possibly matching TRBD2 (6 bases). Germline-derived CDR1 and CDR2 are LNHNV and YYDKDF (reference sequence). Trimming cost V 4 bases and J 5 bases, with 14 bases left between them. The CDR3 covers 14 residues.

DNA of the CDR3: TGTGCCAGCAGCGGGTCCCTTCGAGCCAACGTCCTGACTTTC. This encodes CASSGSLRANVLTF. The chain links TRBV9 to TRBJ2-6, with D uncertain. The CDR3 totals 14 residues. Germline values: CDR1 SGDLS, CDR2 YYNGEE. With 3 bases removed from V and 7 bases from J, the gap between germline ends came to 11 bases.

The rearrangement joins TRBV7-6 to TRBJ2-7; either TRBD1 or TRBD2 may supply D (6 bases each). The CDR3 length is 15 residues. The germline CDR1 and CDR2 sequences are SGHVS and FNYEAQ. V was pared by 5 bases and J by 5 bases, with 19 bases between. The CDR3 bases are TGTGCCAGCAGCCCCACCTACAGGGACTCGCACGAGCAGTACTTC. Its protein product is CASSPTYRDSHEQYF.

The rearrangement joins TRBV20-1 to TRBJ1-2; possible D gene TRBD1, 5 bases. The CDR3 totals 11 residues. Germline CDR1 reads DFQATT; CDR2 reads SNEGSKA (reference sequence). Trimming cost V 5 bases and J 5 bases, with 9 bases left between them. The CDR3 DNA is TGCAGTGCTCTCGACAGATATGGCTACACCTTC. Translating it yields CSALDRYGYTF.

The CDR3 protein is CASSPAGPSYEQYF. CDR3 coding DNA: TGTGCCAGCAGCCCAGCGGGTCCCTCCTACGAGCAGTACTTC. The V gene is TRBV6-5, the J gene TRBJ2-7; a weak D match, TRBD2 (6 bases). CDR1 and CDR2 (germline): MNHEY, SVGAGI. The CDR3 consists of 14 residues. V shed 6 bases and J shed 0 bases, with 12 bases lying between them.